The next 13 T cell receptor beta chains were all read from a single sample in a study of OX40 agonist ivuxolimab in advanced cancers. Only in-frame clones appear in the TCRdb table, and some are missing; sequencing was by immunoSEQ multiplex PCR. The profile shows some 70,000 clones, about nine tenths of them singletons. The sample was CD4+ or CD8+ T cells sorted from blood, taken in a trial of the OX40 agonist ivuxolimab. The receptors here all came from an adult with an advanced solid tumor such as melanoma, head and neck, liver or kidney cancer.

The chain carries TRBV7-8 and TRBJ2-3, with D perhaps TRBD1 (5 bases). The germline V gene has CDR1 SGHVS and CDR2 FQNEAQ. V lost 4 bases and J 5 bases, leaving 7 bases between the germline ends. CDR3 length: 12 residues. CDR3 sequence (DNA): TGTGCCAGCAGCTGGGGCAGAGATACGCAGTATTTT. It codes for CASSWGRDTQYF.

The rearrangement joins TRBV19 to TRBJ2-3; 14 bases match TRBD2. Germline CDR1 and CDR2: LNHDA and SQIVND (reference sequence). This CDR3 is built from 15 residues. Losses at the gene ends were 7 bases for V and 7 bases for J; bases not matched to a gene: 7. DNA of the CDR3: TGTGCCAGTACCGGGGGGACTAGCGGGGGAAATACGCAGTATTTT. This codes for CASTGGTSGGNTQYF.

V is TRBV2 and J is TRBJ2-7; D ambiguous. Germline CDR1 reads SNHLY; CDR2 reads FYNNEI. V lost 2 bases and J lost 3, with 14 bases in between. The CDR3 sequence is 15 residues long. CDR3 region: CASSESGLEYYEQYF. The CDR3 DNA sequence: TGTGCCAGCAGTGAATCTGGCCTAGAGTACTACGAGCAGTACTTC.

V usage is TRBV5-1 and J usage is TRBJ2-3, with D uncertain. Germline assignment: CDR1 SGHRS and CDR2 YFSETQ. V was pared by 0 bases and J by 3 bases, with 11 bases between. CDR3 length: 15 amino acids. As DNA, the CDR3 is TGCGCCAGCAGCTTGGTGGGGTACGAGACAGATACGCAGTATTTT. Its translation is CASSLVGYETDTQYF.

V and J are TRBV18 and TRBJ1-5; D gene ambiguous. V dropped 0 bases and J dropped 5 bases, with 11 bases sitting between them. Germline CDR1 reads KGHSH; CDR2 reads LQKENI. This CDR3 spans 15 amino acids. CDR3 DNA: TGTGCCAGCTCACCACCTGGGAGCGTGGATCAGCCCCAGCATTTT. Translation gives CASSPPGSVDQPQHF.

CDR3 protein: CASSRRDSRTQYF. The CDR3 DNA follows: TGCGCCAGCAGCCGCCGGGACAGTCGAACCCAGTACTTC. The J gene is TRBJ2-5, the V gene TRBV4-1; 7 bases fit TRBD1. CDR3 length: 13 residues. Germline V gives CDR1 MGHRA, CDR2 YSYEKL. Germline trimming cut 4 bases from V and 8 bases from J; bases unmatched to any gene: 7.

This clone occurred once. V gene TRBV28 combines with J gene TRBJ2-1; tentative D call: TRBD1 (6 bases). This CDR3 has 12 amino acids. CDR1 is MDHEN, CDR2 SYDVKM, per germline. V lost 2 bases and J lost 10, with 9 bases in between. CDR3 residues: CASSLGQLEQFF. The CDR3 bases are TGTGCCAGCAGTTTAGGACAGCTAGAGCAGTTCTTC.

This clone was found once. The chain joins TRBV14 to TRBJ1-2; 10 positions match TRBD1. With 1 base clipped from V and 8 bases from J, the junction kept 7 bases outside the gene matches. CDR1 and CDR2 (germline): SGHDN, FVKESK. CDR3 size: 15 residues. This CDR3 reads CASSQALRQGAGYTF. The DNA for the CDR3 is TGTGCCAGCAGCCAAGCGCTCCGACAGGGGGCCGGCTACACCTTC.

This chain joins TRBV11-2 and TRBJ2-1; 7 nucleotides agree with TRBD2. The V segment lost 0 bases and the J segment 3 bases; nucleotides outside the gene matches: 2. The germline V gene has CDR1 SGHAT and CDR2 FQNNGV. The CDR3 loop spans 15 amino acids. CDR3 nucleotides: TGTGCCAGCAGCTTAGACGTAGCGGGCTACAATGAGCAGTTCTTC. Encoded protein: CASSLDVAGYNEQFF.

J is TRBJ2-5 and V is TRBV7-7; D is tentatively TRBD1 or TRBD2 (5 bases each). The germline V and J ends were trimmed by 2 bases and 5 bases, with 12 bases remaining between them. The germline V gene encodes CDR1 SSHAT and CDR2 FNYEAQ (reference sequence). The CDR3 has 14 residues. This chain's CDR3 is CASSLLTGRETQYF. The CDR3 nucleotides read TGTGCCAGCAGCTTACTCACGGGACGGGAGACCCAGTACTTC. The full variable domain, rest sourced from reference TRBV7-7 and TRBJ2-5, is GAGVSQSPRYKVTKRGQDVTLRCDPISSHATLYWYQQALGQGPEFLTYFNYEAQPDKSGLPSDRFSAERPEGSISTLTIQRTEQRDSAMYRCASSLLTGRETQYFGPGTRLLVL.

The chain combines TRBV2 with TRBJ2-7, with 12 bases fitting TRBD2. Losses at the gene ends were 6 bases for V and 4 bases for J; bases not matched to a gene: 4. The CDR3 is 14 residues long. From germline, CDR1 is SNHLY and CDR2 FYNNEI. The CDR3 nucleotides read TGTGCCAGCAGACTAGCGGGGGGCCAATACGAGCAGTACTTC. Its translation is CASRLAGGQYEQYF. The full variable domain, with the rest looked up from reference TRBV2 and TRBJ2-7, is EPEVTQTPSHQVTQMGQEVILRCVPISNHLYFYWYRQILGQKVEFLVSFYNNEISEKSEIFDDQFSVERPDGSNFTLKIRSTKLEDSAMYFCASRLAGGQYEQYFGPGTRLTVT.

The chain recombines TRBV6-5 with TRBJ2-3; D unresolved. V was clipped by 4 bases and J by 0 bases, with 8 bases between them. The length of the CDR3 is 14 residues. Per the germline V gene, CDR1 is MNHEY and CDR2 is SVGAGI. The CDR3 DNA sequence: TGTGCCAGCAGTTTAATGGTGAGCACAGATACGCAGTATTTT. The encoded protein is CASSLMVSTDTQYF.

This clone occurred many times. This chain uses TRBV4-1 with TRBJ1-1, with unresolved D. CDR1 is MGHRA and CDR2 is YSYEKL in the germline V gene. The CDR3 is 11 amino acids. V was trimmed by 4 bases and J by 8 bases, leaving 8 bases between them. The CDR3: CASSRGPEAFF. CDR3 nucleotide sequence: TGCGCCAGCAGCCGAGGGCCAGAAGCTTTCTTT.